The source of this T cell receptor beta chain is a study of molecular identifiers for immune sequencing clone quantification. Study-wide results and caveats: Identical TCR molecules sharing a barcode could underestimate highly expanded clone sizes.

Trimming removed 1 base from V and 0 bases from J, with 4 bases in between. CDR1 and CDR2 from the germline V gene are MNHEY and SMNVEV (reference sequence). This CDR3 is 14 amino acids long. TCRdb fed the PCR reads into MiXCR, producing one record per CDR3 protein. The sample records a few hundred thousand distinct CDR3 sequences, roughly 23% being singletons. For this clonotype: As yet, its antigen is unknown.

The sequence was obtained from a human donor in good health. Some libraries in this study had Jurkat cell RNA spiked in. The sequenced sample was naive CD8+ T cells from blood, with Jurkat cell RNA spiked in. Stated subset: FACS-sorted CD8+CD4-CCR7+CD45RA+ naive T cells. The rearrangement links TRBV27 to TRBJ1-5; D unresolved. CDR3 nucleotides: TGTGCCAGCAGTTTATGGAGTAGCAATCAGCCCCAGCATTTT. Residues: CASSLWSSNQPQHF.